This is a list of T cell receptor beta chains from one sample in a study of blood T cells in healthy people across ages. MiXCR, run by TCRdb on the 5' RACE reads, gives a single entry per CDR3 protein. The repertoire consists of fewer than 650,000 distinct CDR3 sequences, with roughly a quarter occurring once and the leading ten covering about 3.9%. These data were also reused for a study on T cells of mothers and their children.

Sequenced sample: blood. The receptors were sampled from a boy aged 2 to 10 in good health. CDR3s include the opening cysteine and the closing phenylalanine or tryptophan. The order of the fields is CDR3 length, V gene, J gene, D gene, clone size, CDR3 DNA, CDR3 protein. A D gene is named only where the DNA matches it firmly. Clone size is not always given. Where it is, it says once, few, many or a class for expanded clones.

CDR3 length: 13
V gene: TRBV10-2
J gene: TRBJ1-2
D gene: NA
clone size: few
CDR3 DNA: TGCGCCAGCAGTGAGTCGGCTAACTATGGCTACACCTTC
CDR3 protein: CASSESANYGYTF

CDR3 length: 17
V gene: TRBV18
J gene: TRBJ2-1
D gene: TRBD2
clone size: many
CDR3 DNA: TGTGCCAGCTCCCCCCCAGCGGGAGGGCCCTCCTACAATGAGCAGTTCTTC
CDR3 protein: CASSPPAGGPSYNEQFF

CDR3 length: 13
V gene: TRBV6-1
J gene: TRBJ2-7
D gene: NA
clone size: NA
CDR3 DNA: TGTGCCAGCCACCCTGATAGTTACGCCGAGCAGTACTTC
CDR3 protein: CASHPDSYAEQYF

CDR3 length: 18
V gene: TRBV21-1
J gene: TRBJ2-5
D gene: NA
clone size: few
CDR3 DNA: TGTGCCAGCAGCAATGCGGGGGGGCGAAGAGCGATCCAAGAGACCCAGTACTTC
CDR3 protein: CASSNAGGRRAIQETQYF

CDR3 length: 14
V gene: TRBV4-2
J gene: TRBJ2-5
D gene: NA
clone size: NA
CDR3 DNA: TGTGCCAGCAGCCAAGACGCTAGCTTAGAGACCCAGTACTTC
CDR3 protein: CASSQDASLETQYF

CDR3 length: 17
V gene: TRBV20-1
J gene: TRBJ2-2
D gene: TRBD2
clone size: NA
CDR3 DNA: TGCAGTGCTAGAGATCCTAGCGGGAGTGCGAACACCGGGGAGCTGTTTTTT
CDR3 protein: CSARDPSGSANTGELFF

CDR3 length: 14
V gene: TRBV6-6
J gene: TRBJ2-2
D gene: NA
clone size: few
CDR3 DNA: TGTGCCAGCAGTTACACGCCACTCGGGGGGGAGCTGTTTTTT
CDR3 protein: CASSYTPLGGELFF

CDR3 length: 15
V gene: TRBV7-6
J gene: TRBJ2-5
D gene: NA
clone size: once
CDR3 DNA: TGTGCCAGCAGCCCAAATTTAACCCCACGGGAGACCCAGTACTTC
CDR3 protein: CASSPNLTPRETQYF

CDR3 length: 12
V gene: TRBV3-1
J gene: TRBJ2-1
D gene: NA
clone size: NA
CDR3 DNA: TGTGCCAGCAGCCAAGGGCCAACAGTCCAGTTCTTC
CDR3 protein: CASSQGPTVQFF

CDR3 length: 17
V gene: TRBV27
J gene: TRBJ2-6
D gene: NA
clone size: few
CDR3 DNA: TGTGCCAGCAGTTCGATCCCCGACAGATACGGGGCCAACGTCCTGACTTTC
CDR3 protein: CASSSIPDRYGANVLTF

CDR3 length: 16
V gene: TRBV7-6
J gene: TRBJ2-5
D gene: NA
clone size: few
CDR3 DNA: TGTGCCAGCAGCTTAGCGGGGGCTAAAGAACAAGAGACCCAGTACTTC
CDR3 protein: CASSLAGAKEQETQYF

CDR3 length: 15
V gene: TRBV9
J gene: TRBJ1-1
D gene: TRBD1
clone size: NA
CDR3 DNA: TGTGCCAGCAGCGCCTCGACAGGGATGAACACTGAAGCTTTCTTT
CDR3 protein: CASSASTGMNTEAFF

CDR3 length: 14
V gene: TRBV28
J gene: TRBJ1-3
D gene: NA
clone size: NA
CDR3 DNA: TGTGCCAGCAGTTTTAGAGGAGTTGGAAACACCATATATTTT
CDR3 protein: CASSFRGVGNTIYF

CDR3 length: 12
V gene: TRBV10-3
J gene: TRBJ2-5
D gene: NA
clone size: few
CDR3 DNA: TGTGCCATCGCGCAGCTCCAAGAGACCCAGTACTTC
CDR3 protein: CAIAQLQETQYF

CDR3 length: 14
V gene: TRBV4-3
J gene: TRBJ2-4
D gene: NA
clone size: NA
CDR3 DNA: TGCGCCAGCAGCCAGGCCTATGACAGAGACATTCAGTACTTC
CDR3 protein: CASSQAYDRDIQYF

CDR3 length: 13
V gene: TRBV6-6
J gene: TRBJ2-5
D gene: NA
clone size: few
CDR3 DNA: TGTGCCAGCAGTTACGAAACCCATGGGACCCAGTACTTC
CDR3 protein: CASSYETHGTQYF

CDR3 length: 14
V gene: TRBV9
J gene: TRBJ2-7
D gene: TRBD1
clone size: few
CDR3 DNA: TGTGCCAGCAGTGTCGGGACAGGGGCTTACGAGCAGTACTTC
CDR3 protein: CASSVGTGAYEQYF

CDR3 length: 15
V gene: TRBV5-1
J gene: TRBJ1-1
D gene: NA
clone size: NA
CDR3 DNA: TGCGCCAGCAGCTTCTCACCCGGTTGGGACACTGAAGCTTTCTTT
CDR3 protein: CASSFSPGWDTEAFF

CDR3 length: 11
V gene: TRBV18
J gene: TRBJ2-1
D gene: NA
clone size: NA
CDR3 DNA: TGTGCCAGCTCACCAGAGAGGCGGCAGTTCTTC
CDR3 protein: CASSPERRQFF

CDR3 length: 17
V gene: TRBV7-6
J gene: TRBJ2-7
D gene: TRBD1
clone size: few
CDR3 DNA: TGTGCCAGCAGCTTAGGTCAGGGGGCCCAGATTACCTACGAGCAGTACTTC
CDR3 protein: CASSLGQGAQITYEQYF

CDR3 length: 15
V gene: TRBV12-5
J gene: TRBJ1-5
D gene: TRBD1
clone size: few
CDR3 DNA: TGTGCTAGTGGTTTGGGGGGGACAGGGAATCAGCCCCAGCATTTT
CDR3 protein: CASGLGGTGNQPQHF

CDR3 length: 17
V gene: TRBV15
J gene: TRBJ2-3
D gene: TRBD2
clone size: NA
CDR3 DNA: TGTGCCACCAGCAGAGGGCCCGGGACTAGCGGCACAGATACGCAGTATTTT
CDR3 protein: CATSRGPGTSGTDTQYF

CDR3 length: 15
V gene: TRBV7-9
J gene: TRBJ2-2
D gene: NA
clone size: NA
CDR3 DNA: TGTGCCAGCAGCCCACTAGCCCTTACCACCGGGGAGCTGTTTTTT
CDR3 protein: CASSPLALTTGELFF

CDR3 length: 15
V gene: TRBV12-3/TRBV12-4
J gene: TRBJ2-5
D gene: TRBD1
clone size: few
CDR3 DNA: TGTGCCAGCAGCCACCGGGACAGGGGATGGGAGACCCAGTACTTC
CDR3 protein: CASSHRDRGWETQYF

CDR3 length: 10
V gene: TRBV5-1
J gene: TRBJ2-3
D gene: NA
clone size: NA
CDR3 DNA: TGCGCCAGCAGCACAGATACGCAGTATTTT
CDR3 protein: CASSTDTQYF

CDR3 length: 15
V gene: TRBV6-6
J gene: TRBJ1-1
D gene: NA
clone size: NA
CDR3 DNA: TGTGCCACCCGTCCCTTTTCCCCAGGGTTCACTGAAGCTTTCTTT
CDR3 protein: CATRPFSPGFTEAFF

CDR3 length: 14
V gene: TRBV5-1
J gene: TRBJ2-1
D gene: TRBD1
clone size: few
CDR3 DNA: TGTGCCAGCAGTTGGGACAGCTCCTACAATGAGCAGTTCTTC
CDR3 protein: CASSWDSSYNEQFF

CDR3 length: 16
V gene: TRBV7-9
J gene: TRBJ2-7
D gene: TRBD2
clone size: NA
CDR3 DNA: TGTGCCAGCAGCTTGAGCGGGGGGAGCGCTTCCTACGAGCAGTACTTC
CDR3 protein: CASSLSGGSASYEQYF

CDR3 length: 14
V gene: TRBV14
J gene: TRBJ1-2
D gene: TRBD1
clone size: NA
CDR3 DNA: TGTGCCAGCAGCCTGGGAATAGACAGGGAAGGCTACACCTTC
CDR3 protein: CASSLGIDREGYTF

CDR3 length: 14
V gene: TRBV10-3
J gene: TRBJ2-7
D gene: TRBD2
clone size: NA
CDR3 DNA: TGTGCCATCAGTGAGCGGAGCGGGAGGGTCCTGGAGTACTTC
CDR3 protein: CAISERSGRVLEYF

CDR3 length: 13
V gene: TRBV29-1
J gene: TRBJ1-2
D gene: NA
clone size: few
CDR3 DNA: TGCAGCGTTGAAGTGGCGGGGATGCATGGCTACACCTTC
CDR3 protein: CSVEVAGMHGYTF

CDR3 length: 15
V gene: TRBV14
J gene: TRBJ1-2
D gene: TRBD1
clone size: few
CDR3 DNA: TGTGCCAGCAGCCAAGATCCAGGACAGGTTTACGGCTACACCTTC
CDR3 protein: CASSQDPGQVYGYTF

CDR3 length: 16
V gene: TRBV4-1
J gene: TRBJ1-2
D gene: NA
clone size: NA
CDR3 DNA: TGCGCCAGCAGCCAAGCGCCCCCTCGGGGATCCTATGGCTACACCTTC
CDR3 protein: CASSQAPPRGSYGYTF

CDR3 length: 13
V gene: TRBV11-2
J gene: TRBJ1-2
D gene: NA
clone size: few
CDR3 DNA: TGTGCCAGCAGCGCAGGACAGTACTATGGCTACACCTTC
CDR3 protein: CASSAGQYYGYTF

CDR3 length: 12
V gene: TRBV6-5
J gene: TRBJ2-7
D gene: TRBD1
clone size: few
CDR3 DNA: TGTGCCAGCAGTTCACGGACAGGCGAGCAGTACTTC
CDR3 protein: CASSSRTGEQYF

CDR3 length: 13
V gene: TRBV7-2
J gene: TRBJ2-5
D gene: NA
clone size: many
CDR3 DNA: TGTGCCAGCAGCTTAGGCGGGAAAGAGACCCAGTACTTC
CDR3 protein: CASSLGGKETQYF

CDR3 length: 14
V gene: TRBV14
J gene: TRBJ2-3
D gene: NA
clone size: few
CDR3 DNA: TGTGCCAGCAGCCACCCCGGTAGGCGGGATACGCAGTATTTT
CDR3 protein: CASSHPGRRDTQYF

CDR3 length: 16
V gene: TRBV27
J gene: TRBJ2-1
D gene: NA
clone size: NA
CDR3 DNA: TGTGCCAGCCCAGGGGGGGGCCGGAGGTCCTACAATGAGCAGTTCTTC
CDR3 protein: CASPGGGRRSYNEQFF

CDR3 length: 19
V gene: TRBV7-2
J gene: TRBJ2-1
D gene: TRBD2
clone size: NA
CDR3 DNA: TGTGCCAGCAGCTTTCAGAGCGGGAGGGTTACGCTTTTAAAGAATGAGCAGTTCTTC
CDR3 protein: CASSFQSGRVTLLKNEQFF

CDR3 length: 14
V gene: TRBV10-1
J gene: TRBJ2-3
D gene: NA
clone size: NA
CDR3 DNA: TGCGCCAGCAGCGATGACAGGTGGGGAGATACGCAGTATTTT
CDR3 protein: CASSDDRWGDTQYF

CDR3 length: 17
V gene: TRBV4-2
J gene: TRBJ1-4
D gene: NA
clone size: few
CDR3 DNA: TGTGCCAGCAGCCGAAACAGCCGTTTGGGAACTAATGAAAAACTGTTTTTT
CDR3 protein: CASSRNSRLGTNEKLFF

CDR3 length: 12
V gene: TRBV21-1
J gene: TRBJ2-3
D gene: NA
clone size: NA
CDR3 DNA: TGTGCCAGCAGCAAACGAGCGGATACGCAGTATTTT
CDR3 protein: CASSKRADTQYF

CDR3 length: 13
V gene: TRBV10-3
J gene: TRBJ1-1
D gene: NA
clone size: few
CDR3 DNA: TGTGCCATCAGTGATTCTGTGGACACTGAAGCTTTCTTT
CDR3 protein: CAISDSVDTEAFF

CDR3 length: 16
V gene: TRBV6-5
J gene: TRBJ2-5
D gene: NA
clone size: NA
CDR3 DNA: TGTGCCAGCAGTTATCGCGACGCACTCAGTAGGAAGACCCAGTACTTC
CDR3 protein: CASSYRDALSRKTQYF

CDR3 length: 13
V gene: TRBV29-1
J gene: TRBJ1-5
D gene: NA
clone size: many
CDR3 DNA: TGCAGCGTTGCGGACAGTTACGGTCAGCCCCAGCATTTT
CDR3 protein: CSVADSYGQPQHF

CDR3 length: 14
V gene: TRBV4-1
J gene: TRBJ2-2
D gene: NA
clone size: NA
CDR3 DNA: TGCGCCAGCAGCCAAGTTCAGAACACCGGGGAGCTGTTTTTT
CDR3 protein: CASSQVQNTGELFF

CDR3 length: 12
V gene: TRBV29-1
J gene: TRBJ1-2
D gene: NA
clone size: NA
CDR3 DNA: TGCAGCGTTGAACAGGGTTCCGCTGGCTACACCTTC
CDR3 protein: CSVEQGSAGYTF

CDR3 length: 13
V gene: TRBV6-1
J gene: TRBJ2-3
D gene: NA
clone size: few
CDR3 DNA: TGTGCCGCGAGGGTCCTAGACACAGATACGCAGTATTTT
CDR3 protein: CAARVLDTDTQYF

CDR3 length: 15
V gene: TRBV11-2
J gene: TRBJ1-4
D gene: NA
clone size: few
CDR3 DNA: TGTGCCAGCAGCTTAGGCGGGGGGCGAGGGGAAAAACTGTTTTTT
CDR3 protein: CASSLGGGRGEKLFF

CDR3 length: 13
V gene: TRBV3-1
J gene: TRBJ2-7
D gene: NA
clone size: few
CDR3 DNA: TGTGCCAGCAGCCACCTCAGCTCCTACGAGCAGTACTTC
CDR3 protein: CASSHLSSYEQYF

CDR3 length: 14
V gene: TRBV4-1
J gene: TRBJ2-7
D gene: NA
clone size: NA
CDR3 DNA: TGCGCCAGCAGCCCTTCGGGGGCACCCTACGAGCAGTACTTC
CDR3 protein: CASSPSGAPYEQYF